The next 2 T cell receptor beta chains were all read from a single sample in a study of cytomegalovirus exposure and HLA in healthy donors. Generated by immunoSEQ multiplex PCR, the TCRdb table keeps only in-frame clones and is missing some. The sample contains fewer than 120,000 clones, around 90% of which appear only once. Sequenced input: PBMCs. These receptor sequences come from a woman aged 18-29 years in good health and CMV-seronegative.

This sequence joins TRBV27 and TRBJ1-2; 7 positions agree with TRBD1. Germline V lookup: CDR1 MNHEY, CDR2 SMNVEV (reference sequence). V lost 8 bases and J lost 7; bases outside the gene matches: 13. CDR3 length: 14 amino acids. The CDR3 loop reads CASLTRTGAGGYTF. The CDR3, as DNA: TGTGCCAGCCTGACCCGAACAGGGGCGGGTGGCTACACCTTC.

The chain has TRBV20-1 and TRBJ1-2; 7 positions match TRBD1. Germline lookup yields CDR1 DFQATT and CDR2 SNEGSKA (reference sequence). Trimming cost V 8 bases and J 8 bases; bases outside gene matches: 5. The CDR3 covers 10 residues. The CDR3 DNA reads as TGCAGTTTTACAGGGGACGGCTACACCTTC. Its translation is CSFTGDGYTF.